Below are 30 T cell receptor beta chains sequenced from a single sample in a study of blood T cell repertoires in COVID-19. Produced via immunoSEQ multiplex PCR; TCRdb's table is partial and in-frame only. The top ten hold 2.5% to 3% of the sample, which has 250,000 to 300,000 clones, approximately 90% seen once. Sequenced input: peripheral blood. All receptors derive from a woman in her thirties with active or convalescent COVID-19.

J is TRBJ2-5 and V is TRBV28; 11 bases are a match to TRBD2. J was trimmed by 3 bases and V by 6 bases; bases with no gene match: 12. The CDR3 extends over 17 amino acids. Germline assignment: CDR1 MDHEN and CDR2 SYDVKM. The chain's CDR3 is CASSQLPGTSGKETQYF. Written as DNA, the CDR3 is TGTGCCAGCAGCCAACTCCCCGGGACTAGCGGAAAAGAGACCCAGTACTTC. The variable domain in full, completed from reference TRBV28 and TRBJ2-5, reads DVKVTQSSRYLVKRTGEKVFLECVQDMDHENMFWYRQDPGLGLRLIYFSYDVKMKEKGDIPEGYSVSREKKERFSLILESASTNQTSMYLCASSQLPGTSGKETQYFGPGTRLLVL.

The chain couples TRBV10-3 to TRBJ2-2; D unclear. CDR1 ENHRY and CDR2 SYGVKD come from the germline V gene. V shed 5 bases and J shed 0 bases, with 10 bases lying between them. The CDR3 sequence is 15 residues long. CDR3 sequence: CAISRSTTNTGELFF. For the CDR3, the DNA is TGTGCCATCAGTCGGAGTACTACGAACACCGGGGAGCTGTTTTTT.

This clone was seen once. The rearrangement uses TRBV19 and TRBJ1-2; D remains ambiguous. V was clipped by 4 bases and J by 4 bases, with 16 bases between them. The germline V gene encodes CDR1 LNHDA and CDR2 SQIVND (reference sequence). The CDR3 length is 15 residues. As DNA, the CDR3 is TGTGCCAGTAGTAAGACCCCTGAGGGCGCCTATGGCTACACCTTC. It specifies CASSKTPEGAYGYTF.

The rearrangement uses TRBV12-3 or TRBV12-4 and TRBJ2-7; maybe TRBD1 (6 bases). With 7 bases removed from V and 4 bases from J, the gap between germline ends came to 14 bases. This CDR3 comprises 13 residues. In nucleotides, the CDR3 is TGTGCCAGCACCCCTCCAGGGGTGTACGAGCAGTACTTC. Translated: CASTPPGVYEQYF.

The chain combines TRBV28 with TRBJ1-5, with 9 bases identical to TRBD1. The CDR3 loop spans 16 amino acids. The V gene's germline CDR1 is MDHEN and CDR2 SYDVKM. The V segment lost 1 base and the J segment 4 bases; nucleotides outside the gene matches: 5. The CDR3 coding sequence is TGTGCCAGCAGTTTATTGGGACAGGGAATAAATCAGCCCCAGCATTTT. Translated, it gives CASSLLGQGINQPQHF.

The table lists this clone with a few counts. The J gene is TRBJ2-1, the V gene TRBV6-2 or TRBV6-3, with D possibly matching TRBD2 (5 bases). The V end was cut by 5 bases, the J end by 1 base, with 9 bases between. Germline V CDR1 and CDR2: MNHEY, SVGEGT. The CDR3 totals 14 residues. The CDR3 nucleotides are TGTGCCAGCAGTCCGAGGAGGTCCTACAATGAGCAGTTCTTC. Encoded protein: CASSPRRSYNEQFF.

This clone was observed a handful of times. V usage is TRBV7-9 and J usage is TRBJ1-1; perhaps TRBD1 as D (6 bases). V was pared by 4 bases and J by 0 bases, with 15 bases between. CDR1 SEHNR and CDR2 FQNEAQ come from the germline V gene (reference sequence). The CDR3 is 16 amino acids. This chain's CDR3 is CASSSISGDLNTEAFF. CDR3 bases: TGTGCCAGCAGCTCCATTTCAGGGGATTTGAACACTGAAGCTTTCTTT.

The rearrangement uses TRBV19 and TRBJ1-1; D may be TRBD1 (5 bases). CDR1 LNHDA and CDR2 SQIVND come from the germline V gene (reference sequence). With 8 bases removed from V and 2 bases from J, the gap between germline ends came to 12 bases. The CDR3 loop spans 13 amino acids. The CDR3 region is CASGVGGNTEAFF. DNA for the CDR3: TGTGCCAGTGGGGTCGGGGGAAACACTGAAGCTTTCTTT.

The chain has TRBV7-9 and TRBJ1-4; 7 nucleotides match TRBD1. This CDR3 comprises 15 residues. The V segment lost 3 bases and the J segment 8 bases; nucleotides outside the gene matches: 9. Per germline, CDR1 SEHNR and CDR2 FQNEAQ (reference sequence). CDR3 protein: CASSFYRQGPEKLFF. Here the CDR3 DNA reads TGTGCCAGCAGCTTTTACCGACAGGGTCCGGAAAAACTGTTTTTT.

The rearrangement joins TRBV9 to TRBJ2-3, with 8 bases identical to TRBD1. Losses at the gene ends were 2 bases for V and 4 bases for J; bases not matched to a gene: 3. Germline CDR1 is SGDLS and CDR2 is YYNGEE. The CDR3 length is 14 residues. In DNA form, the CDR3 reads TGTGCCAGCAGCGTGTTGACAGGGGCAGATACGCAGTATTTT. Protein: CASSVLTGADTQYF.

The chain has TRBV7-3 and TRBJ2-2, with D tentatively TRBD2 (6 bases). The length of the CDR3 is 17 residues. The germline V gene encodes CDR1 SGHTA and CDR2 FQGTGA. Trimming took 1 base from V and 2 from J, leaving 14 bases between them. The CDR3 bases are TGTGCCAGCAGCTTAAGGAGGGACGGTTATAACACCGGGGAGCTGTTTTTT. Amino acids: CASSLRRDGYNTGELFF.

This sequence joins TRBV7-9 and TRBJ1-2, with D perhaps matching TRBD1 (6 bases). The CDR3 is 14 residues long. Germline V CDR1 and CDR2: SEHNR, FQNEAQ (reference sequence). V was shortened by 5 bases and J by 1 base, with 11 bases between the two germline ends. The CDR3 DNA is TGTGCCAGCAGCATGGGACAATTTAACTATGGCTACACCTTC. It is translated as CASSMGQFNYGYTF.

The chain links TRBV19 to TRBJ2-5; 10 bases align to TRBD1. Germline CDR1 reads LNHDA; CDR2 reads SQIVND (reference sequence). This CDR3 contains 16 residues. V shed 4 bases, J shed 4 bases, and the junction held 9 bases outside the gene matches. The CDR3 DNA reads TGTGCCAGTAGTACGGCGGGACAGGGGTCCCGAGAGACCCAGTACTTC. Translation: CASSTAGQGSRETQYF.

This clone was detected once. The chain couples TRBV7-9 to TRBJ2-1; TRBD2 matches 7 bases. From germline, CDR1 is SEHNR and CDR2 FQNEAQ (reference sequence). The junction had 10 bases not matched to a gene; V was cut back by 6 bases and J by 5 bases. The CDR3 loop spans 15 amino acids. The CDR3 is CASRGEGLNNNEQFF. In DNA form, the CDR3 reads TGTGCCAGCAGAGGGGAGGGACTGAATAACAATGAGCAGTTCTTC.

The chain joins TRBV3-1 (or the pseudogene TRBV3-2) to TRBJ1-6; 7 bases are a match to TRBD1. The CDR3 is made up of 14 amino acids. CDR1 and CDR2 from the germline V gene are LGHDT and YNNKEL (reference sequence). Trimming at V came to 5 bases and at J to 10 bases, leaving 8 bases not matched to a gene. CDR3 DNA: TGTGCCAGCAGCTATAAAACAGGGGAATCACCCCTCCACTTT. This sequence encodes CASSYKTGESPLHF.

The chain is built from TRBV9 and TRBJ2-3; 7 bases fit TRBD2. Losses at the gene ends were 2 bases for V and 1 base for J; bases not matched to a gene: 7. The CDR3 has 16 amino acids. The germline CDR1 and CDR2 sequences are SGDLS and YYNGEE. The CDR3 DNA is TGTGCCAGCAGCGTTCAGGGAGGGATGGGCACAGATACGCAGTATTTT. Protein product: CASSVQGGMGTDTQYF.

CDR3 amino acids: CASSEQGQGNSPLHF. Written as DNA, the CDR3 is TGTGCCAGCAGCGAGCAGGGTCAAGGAAATTCACCCCTCCACTTT. V is TRBV7-2 and J is TRBJ1-6; a possible D gene is TRBD1 (5 bases). Germline V gene lookup returns CDR1 SGHTA and CDR2 FQGNSA. The CDR3 consists of 15 residues. V shed 5 bases and J shed 7 bases, with 15 bases lying between them.

V and J are TRBV5-1 and TRBJ2-3, with 8 bases fitting TRBD1. CDR1 SGHRS and CDR2 YFSETQ come from the germline V gene. The junction had 9 bases not matched to a gene; V was cut back by 2 bases and J by 4 bases. There are 16 residues in the CDR3. CDR3: CASSLPRGLGADTQYF. Written as DNA, the CDR3 is TGCGCCAGCAGCTTACCCAGGGGGCTCGGGGCAGATACGCAGTATTTT.

The chain employs TRBV28 and TRBJ2-7; TRBD2 is a possible D gene (6 bases). Per germline, CDR1 MDHEN and CDR2 SYDVKM. The V end was cut by 6 bases, the J end by 5 bases, with 14 bases between. The CDR3 totals 13 residues. CDR3: CASSPGRIHEQYF. The CDR3 DNA reads as TGTGCCAGCAGCCCCGGGAGAATCCACGAGCAGTACTTC.

The genes are TRBV5-4 and TRBJ2-2, with D unclear. In germline, CDR1 is SGHNT, CDR2 YYREEE (reference sequence). The CDR3 is made up of 17 amino acids. The ends were cut back, 4 bases at V and 1 base at J, with 17 bases in the middle. The CDR3 reads CASSQYLLSGNTGELFF. CDR3 DNA sequence: TGTGCCAGCAGCCAATATCTTTTGTCAGGGAACACCGGGGAGCTGTTTTTT. The whole variable domain, filled in from reference TRBV5-4 and TRBJ2-2, reads ETGVTQSPTHLIKTRGQQVTLRCSSQSGHNTVSWYQQALGQGPQFIFQYYREEENGRGNFPPRFSGLQFPNYSSELNVNALELDDSALYLCASSQYLLSGNTGELFFGEGSRLTVL.

V usage is TRBV19 and J usage is TRBJ1-2; 7 positions match TRBD1. Germline V gene sequence: CDR1 LNHDA, CDR2 SQIVND (reference sequence). CDR3 size: 14 residues. J was trimmed by 4 bases and V by 3 bases; bases with no gene match: 5. CDR3 region: CASSINRDSYGYTF. DNA for the CDR3: TGTGCCAGTAGTATTAACCGGGACAGCTATGGCTACACCTTC.

This chain links TRBV24-1 with TRBJ1-5; TRBD1 matches 9 bases. CDR1 and CDR2 (germline): KGHDR, SFDVKD. CDR3 length equals 14 residues. The trim removed 4 bases at V and 5 bases at J, leaving 2 bases unmatched. DNA for the CDR3: TGTGCCACCAGTGACACAGGGGGCCATCAGCCCCAGCATTTT. Protein sequence: CATSDTGGHQPQHF.

V and J are TRBV28 and TRBJ1-4, with 8 bases matching TRBD1. V dropped 2 bases and J dropped 7; count of bases not matched to a gene: 6. Per germline, CDR1 MDHEN and CDR2 SYDVKM. This CDR3 has 15 amino acids. The CDR3: CASSLPGQGGEKLFF. CDR3 sequence (DNA): TGTGCCAGCAGTTTACCCGGACAGGGTGGTGAAAAACTGTTTTTT.

This chain uses TRBV6-2 or TRBV6-3 with TRBJ2-1, with D possibly TRBD2 on 6 matching bases. There are 16 residues in the CDR3. With 5 bases removed from V and 3 bases from J, the gap between germline ends came to 17 bases. From germline, CDR1 is MNHEY and CDR2 SVGEGT. CDR3 region: CASSHREVGLYNEQFF. For the CDR3, the DNA is TGTGCCAGCAGTCACCGGGAAGTGGGACTCTACAATGAGCAGTTCTTC.

The chain recombines TRBV6-2 or TRBV6-3 with TRBJ2-2; TRBD1 is a possible D gene (5 bases). CDR1 MNHEY and CDR2 SVGEGT come from the germline V gene. Trimming shortened V by 4 bases and J by 6 bases, and 12 bases separated the two germline ends. The CDR3 is made up of 14 amino acids. The CDR3: CASSLGAIPGELFF. The CDR3 DNA reads as TGTGCCAGCAGTTTAGGGGCAATTCCCGGGGAGCTGTTTTTT.

The J gene is TRBJ2-1, the V gene TRBV27; the D gene is possibly TRBD2 (5 bases). The CDR3 length is 12 residues. Trimming took off 3 bases at V and 8 bases at J, with 8 bases between the two ends. The germline gives CDR1 MNHEY, CDR2 SMNVEV (reference sequence). Written as DNA, the CDR3 is TGTGCCAGCAGTTTGCGGCGGGATGAGCAGTTCTTC. It yields the protein CASSLRRDEQFF.

Concerning this clone: Other DNA variants within this sample encode the same CDR3. The chain is built from TRBV20-1 and TRBJ2-3, with D tentatively TRBD2 (5 bases). The CDR3 is 13 residues long. Trimming shortened V by 3 bases and J by 1 base, and 8 bases separated the two germline ends. Germline V gene data show CDR1 as DFQATT and CDR2 as SNEGSKA (reference sequence). The chain's CDR3 is CSASSGGTDTQYF. In nucleotides, the CDR3 is TGCAGTGCTAGTTCCGGGGGCACAGATACGCAGTATTTT.

J is TRBJ1-1 and V is TRBV6-6, with 8 nucleotides matching TRBD1. J lost 2 bases, V lost 5 bases, and 13 bases had no gene match. The CDR3 has 17 residues. Germline CDR1 is MNHNY and CDR2 is SVGAGI (reference sequence). CDR3 protein: CASSPFGLGQANTEAFF. CDR3 in DNA: TGTGCCAGCAGTCCGTTTGGGCTGGGACAGGCCAACACTGAAGCTTTCTTT.

Written as DNA, the CDR3 is TGTGCCAGCAGCGCCCTCTCCTCAGGACAGGGGGCAAATGGCTACACCTTC. Its protein product is CASSALSSGQGANGYTF. The chain recombines TRBV9 with TRBJ1-2; 11 nucleotides agree with TRBD1. The CDR3 totals 17 residues. Germline loops: CDR1 SGDLS, CDR2 YYNGEE. V lost 3 bases to trimming and J lost 6 bases; unmatched junction nucleotides: 13.

This clone was counted a few times. The CDR3 here is CASRAGAPGNTIYF. In DNA form, the CDR3 reads TGTGCCAGCAGAGCGGGAGCCCCTGGAAACACCATATATTTT. The chain joins TRBV6-5 to TRBJ1-3; D remains unclear. This CDR3 spans 14 amino acids. The germline V gene has CDR1 MNHEY and CDR2 SVGAGI. V was cut by 6 bases and J by 2 bases, with 11 bases left in between.